This T cell receptor beta chain originates from a study of blood T cell repertoires in COVID-19. As originally analysed: Reference gene primer amplification gave nucleated cell count estimates. Profiled with immunoSEQ multiplex PCR; TCRdb holds only in-frame clones, not every one. The D gene and trimming were derived from the DNA, and the V and J assignments and clone size from that table. Of roughly 99,000 clones listed, more than 70% are singletons. V gave up 2 bases and J gave up 4 bases, with 23 bases separating them. Germline V gene sequence: CDR1 GTSNPN, CDR2 SVGIG (reference sequence). The CDR3 is 17 amino acids.

The clonotype was recovered from a human donor in a cohort sampled during active COVID-19. Material for sequencing was peripheral blood. The chain employs TRBV30 and TRBJ1-2; the D gene is possibly TRBD1 (6 bases). The CDR3 bases are TGTGCCTGGAGTCCACCCGGAGGGGGGGTTAAGGTCTATGGCTACACCTTC. Its translation: CAWSPPGGGVKVYGYTF.